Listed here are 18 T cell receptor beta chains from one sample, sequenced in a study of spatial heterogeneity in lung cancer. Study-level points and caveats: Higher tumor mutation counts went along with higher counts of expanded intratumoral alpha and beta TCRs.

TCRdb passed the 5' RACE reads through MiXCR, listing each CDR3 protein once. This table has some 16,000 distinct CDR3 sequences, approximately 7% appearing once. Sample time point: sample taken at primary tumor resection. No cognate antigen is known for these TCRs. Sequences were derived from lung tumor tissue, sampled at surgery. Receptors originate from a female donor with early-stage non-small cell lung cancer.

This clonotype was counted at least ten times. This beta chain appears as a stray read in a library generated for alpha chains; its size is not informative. The CDR3 sequence: CASTETGGGTEAFF. CDR3 nucleotides: TGTGCCAGCACCGAGACAGGGGGGGGCACTGAAGCTTTCTTT. This chain joins TRBV6-2 or TRBV6-3 and TRBJ1-1, with TRBD1 matching 9 bases. V was pared by 7 bases and J by 4 bases, with 7 bases of the junction left unmatched. The CDR3 extends over 14 amino acids. From germline, CDR1 is MNHEY and CDR2 SVGEGT.

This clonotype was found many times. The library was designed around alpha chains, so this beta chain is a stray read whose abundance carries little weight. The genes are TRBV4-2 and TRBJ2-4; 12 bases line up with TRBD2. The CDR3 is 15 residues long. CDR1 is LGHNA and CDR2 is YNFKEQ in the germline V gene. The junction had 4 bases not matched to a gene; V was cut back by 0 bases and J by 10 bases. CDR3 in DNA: TGTGCCAGCAGCCAAGACCCGGGACTAGCGGGTATTCAGTACTTC. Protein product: CASSQDPGLAGIQYF.

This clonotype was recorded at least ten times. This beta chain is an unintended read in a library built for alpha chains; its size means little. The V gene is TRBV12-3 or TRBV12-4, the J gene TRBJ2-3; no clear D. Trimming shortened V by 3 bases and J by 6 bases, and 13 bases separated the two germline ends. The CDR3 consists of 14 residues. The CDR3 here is CASSLAHPVDTQYF. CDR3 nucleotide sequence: TGTGCCAGCAGTTTGGCCCACCCAGTTGATACGCAGTATTTT.

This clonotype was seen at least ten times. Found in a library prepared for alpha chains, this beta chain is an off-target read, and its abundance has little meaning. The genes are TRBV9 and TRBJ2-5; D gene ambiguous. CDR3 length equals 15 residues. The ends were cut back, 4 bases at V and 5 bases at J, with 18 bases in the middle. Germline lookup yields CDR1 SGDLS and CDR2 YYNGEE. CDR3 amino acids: CASSSGVGERETQYF. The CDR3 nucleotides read TGTGCCAGCAGCTCCGGCGTCGGAGAGAGGGAGACCCAGTACTTC. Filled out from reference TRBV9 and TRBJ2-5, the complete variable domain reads DSGVTQTPKHLITATGQRVTLRCSPRSGDLSVYWYQQSLDQGLQFLIQYYNGEERAKGNILERFSAQQFPDLHSELNLSSLELGDSALYFCASSSGVGERETQYFGPGTRLLVL.

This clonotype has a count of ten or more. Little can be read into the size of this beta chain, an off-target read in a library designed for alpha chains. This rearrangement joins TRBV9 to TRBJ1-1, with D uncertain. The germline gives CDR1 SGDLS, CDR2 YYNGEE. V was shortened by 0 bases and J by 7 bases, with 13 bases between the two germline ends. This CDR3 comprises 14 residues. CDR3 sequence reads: CASSVDGEALEAFF. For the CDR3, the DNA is TGTGCCAGCAGCGTAGATGGGGAGGCCCTTGAAGCTTTCTTT.

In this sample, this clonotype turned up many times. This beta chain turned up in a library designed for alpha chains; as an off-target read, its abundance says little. In DNA form, the CDR3 reads TGTGCCAGCAGCCTAGGGACGGATCAGCCCCAGCATTTT. This encodes CASSLGTDQPQHF. V and J are TRBV7-2 and TRBJ1-5; the D gene is possibly TRBD1 (5 bases). The CDR3 runs 13 residues. Per the germline V gene, CDR1 is SGHTA and CDR2 is FQGNSA. Between the trimmed V and J ends, which lost 5 bases and 5 bases, there was a span of 10 bases. Full variable domain (missing parts from reference TRBV7-2 and TRBJ1-5): GAGVSQSPSNKVTEKGKDVELRCDPISGHTALYWYRQSLGQGLEFLIYFQGNSAPDKSGLPSDRFSAERTGGSVSTLTIQRTQQEDSAVYLCASSLGTDQPQHFGDGTRLSIL.

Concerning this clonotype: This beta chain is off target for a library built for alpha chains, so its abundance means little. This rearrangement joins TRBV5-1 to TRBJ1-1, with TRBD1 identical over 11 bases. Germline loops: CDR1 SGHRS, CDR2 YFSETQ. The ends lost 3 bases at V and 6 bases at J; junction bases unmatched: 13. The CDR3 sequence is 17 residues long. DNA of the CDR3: TGCGCCAGCAGCTCAGGACAGGGGGCATATGGGGACGCTGAAGCTTTCTTT. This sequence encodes CASSSGQGAYGDAEAFF.

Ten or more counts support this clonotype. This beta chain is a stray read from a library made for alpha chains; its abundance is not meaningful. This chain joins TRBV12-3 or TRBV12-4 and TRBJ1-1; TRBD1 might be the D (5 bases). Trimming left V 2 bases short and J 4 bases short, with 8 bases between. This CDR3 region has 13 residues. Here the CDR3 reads CASSLKGRTEAFF. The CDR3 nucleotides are TGTGCCAGCAGTTTAAAGGGGCGCACTGAAGCTTTCTTT.

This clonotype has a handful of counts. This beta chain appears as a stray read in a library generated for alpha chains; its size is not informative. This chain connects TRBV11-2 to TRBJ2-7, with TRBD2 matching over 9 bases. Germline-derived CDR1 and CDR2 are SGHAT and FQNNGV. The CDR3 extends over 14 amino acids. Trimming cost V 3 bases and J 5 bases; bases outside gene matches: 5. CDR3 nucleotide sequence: TGTGCCAGCAGCTTGGCGGGGGGGCCCGACGAGCAGTACTTC. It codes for CASSLAGGPDEQYF. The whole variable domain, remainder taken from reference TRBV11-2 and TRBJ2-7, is EAGVAQSPRYKIIEKRQSVAFWCNPISGHATLYWYQQILGQGPKLLIQFQNNGVVDDSQLPKDRFSAERLKGVDSTLKIQPAKLEDSAVYLCASSLAGGPDEQYFGPGTRLTVT.

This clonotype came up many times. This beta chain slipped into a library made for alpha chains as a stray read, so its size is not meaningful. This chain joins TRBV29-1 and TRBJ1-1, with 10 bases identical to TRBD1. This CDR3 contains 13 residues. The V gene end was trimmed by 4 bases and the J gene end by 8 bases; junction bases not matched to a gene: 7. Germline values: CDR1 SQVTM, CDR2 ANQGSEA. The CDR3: CSVGGGTGAEAFF. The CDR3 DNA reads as TGCAGCGTTGGAGGGGGGACAGGGGCAGAAGCTTTCTTT.

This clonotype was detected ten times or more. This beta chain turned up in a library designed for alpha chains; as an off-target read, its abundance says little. CDR3 loop: CASSPQLGATNEKLFF. In DNA form, the CDR3 reads TGTGCCAGCAGCCCGCAGTTAGGCGCAACTAATGAAAAACTGTTTTTT. V is TRBV7-2 and J is TRBJ1-4, with D hard to call. CDR3 length equals 16 residues. Germline V gene sequence: CDR1 SGHTA, CDR2 FQGNSA. V gave up 5 bases and J gave up 0 bases, with 13 bases separating them.

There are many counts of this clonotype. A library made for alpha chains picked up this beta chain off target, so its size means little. The CDR3 here is CASSRPSEPGELFF. CDR3 DNA sequence: TGTGCCAGCAGCCGCCCATCGGAGCCCGGGGAGCTGTTTTTT. The chain carries TRBV11-2 and TRBJ2-2; D not resolved. From germline, CDR1 is SGHAT and CDR2 FQNNGV. Trimming removed 5 bases at V and 6 bases at J, with 13 bases between. The CDR3 sequence is 14 residues long.

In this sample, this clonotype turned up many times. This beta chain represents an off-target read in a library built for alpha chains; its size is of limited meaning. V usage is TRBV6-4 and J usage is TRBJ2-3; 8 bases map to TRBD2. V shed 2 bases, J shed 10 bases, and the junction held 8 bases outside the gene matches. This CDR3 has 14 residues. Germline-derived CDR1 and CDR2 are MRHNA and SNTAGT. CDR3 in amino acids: CASSDDDGGAPQYF. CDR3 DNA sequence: TGTGCCAGCAGTGACGATGACGGGGGGGCCCCGCAGTATTTT.

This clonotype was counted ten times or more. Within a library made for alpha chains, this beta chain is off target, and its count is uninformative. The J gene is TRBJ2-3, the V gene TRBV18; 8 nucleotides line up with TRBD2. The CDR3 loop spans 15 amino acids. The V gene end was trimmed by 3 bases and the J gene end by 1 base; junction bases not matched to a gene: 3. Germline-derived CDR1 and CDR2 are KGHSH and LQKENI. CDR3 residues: CASSPPSGRTDTQYF. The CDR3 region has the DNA TGTGCCAGCTCACCTCCTAGCGGGCGCACAGATACGCAGTATTTT.

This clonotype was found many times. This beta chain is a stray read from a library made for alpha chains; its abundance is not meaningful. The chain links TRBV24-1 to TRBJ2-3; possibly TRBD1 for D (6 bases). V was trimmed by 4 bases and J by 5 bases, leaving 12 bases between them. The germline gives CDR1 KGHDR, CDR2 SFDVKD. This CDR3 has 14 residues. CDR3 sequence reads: CATSEGALKDTQYF. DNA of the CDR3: TGTGCCACCAGTGAGGGGGCGCTCAAAGATACGCAGTATTTT.

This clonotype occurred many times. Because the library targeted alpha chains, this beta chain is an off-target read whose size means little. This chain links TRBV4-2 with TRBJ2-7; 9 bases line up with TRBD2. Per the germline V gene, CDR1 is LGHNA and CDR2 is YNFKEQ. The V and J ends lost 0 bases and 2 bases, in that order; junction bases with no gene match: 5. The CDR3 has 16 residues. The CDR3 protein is CASSQEGGGAPYEQYF. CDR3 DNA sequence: TGTGCCAGCAGCCAAGAAGGCGGGGGGGCTCCCTACGAGCAGTACTTC.

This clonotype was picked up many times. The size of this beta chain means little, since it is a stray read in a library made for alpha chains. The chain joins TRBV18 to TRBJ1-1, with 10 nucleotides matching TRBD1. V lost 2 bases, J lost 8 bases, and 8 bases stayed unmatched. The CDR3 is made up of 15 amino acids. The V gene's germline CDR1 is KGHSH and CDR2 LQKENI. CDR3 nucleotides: TGTGCCAGCTCACCATCGGGACAGGGGACTAGAGAAGCTTTCTTT. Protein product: CASSPSGQGTREAFF.

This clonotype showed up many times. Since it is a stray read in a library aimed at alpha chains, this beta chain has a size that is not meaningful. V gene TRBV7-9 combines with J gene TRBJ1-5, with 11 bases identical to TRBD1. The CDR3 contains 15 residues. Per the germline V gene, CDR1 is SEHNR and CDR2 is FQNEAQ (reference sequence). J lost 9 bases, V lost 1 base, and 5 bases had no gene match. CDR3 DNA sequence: TGTGCCAGCAGCTTAGGGGGACAGGGGGTTGCGCCCCAGCATTTT. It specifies CASSLGGQGVAPQHF.